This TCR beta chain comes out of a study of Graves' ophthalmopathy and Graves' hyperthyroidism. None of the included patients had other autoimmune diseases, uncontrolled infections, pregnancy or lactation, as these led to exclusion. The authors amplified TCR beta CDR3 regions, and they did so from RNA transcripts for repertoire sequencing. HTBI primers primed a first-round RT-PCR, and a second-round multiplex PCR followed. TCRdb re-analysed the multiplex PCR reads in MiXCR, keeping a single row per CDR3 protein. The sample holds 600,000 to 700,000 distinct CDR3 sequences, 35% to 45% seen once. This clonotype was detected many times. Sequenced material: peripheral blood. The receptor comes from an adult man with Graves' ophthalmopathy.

The CDR3 loop is CASSRDRYYEQYF. The CDR3 DNA follows: TGTGCCAGCAGCCGGGACAGGTACTACGAGCAGTACTTC. V gene TRBV7-8 combines with J gene TRBJ2-7; the match to TRBD1 covers 8 bases. Per the germline V gene, CDR1 is SGHVS and CDR2 is FQNEAQ. V trimming: 5 bases; J trimming: 3 bases; junction bases outside the gene matches: 3. There are 13 residues in the CDR3. Full variable domain (outside the CDR3, taken from reference TRBV7-8 and TRBJ2-7): GAGVSQSPRYKVAKRGQDVALRCDPISGHVSLFWYQQALGQGPEFLTYFQNEAQLDKSGLPSDRFFAERPEGSVSTLKIQRTQQEDSAVYLCASSRDRYYEQYFGPGTRLTVT.